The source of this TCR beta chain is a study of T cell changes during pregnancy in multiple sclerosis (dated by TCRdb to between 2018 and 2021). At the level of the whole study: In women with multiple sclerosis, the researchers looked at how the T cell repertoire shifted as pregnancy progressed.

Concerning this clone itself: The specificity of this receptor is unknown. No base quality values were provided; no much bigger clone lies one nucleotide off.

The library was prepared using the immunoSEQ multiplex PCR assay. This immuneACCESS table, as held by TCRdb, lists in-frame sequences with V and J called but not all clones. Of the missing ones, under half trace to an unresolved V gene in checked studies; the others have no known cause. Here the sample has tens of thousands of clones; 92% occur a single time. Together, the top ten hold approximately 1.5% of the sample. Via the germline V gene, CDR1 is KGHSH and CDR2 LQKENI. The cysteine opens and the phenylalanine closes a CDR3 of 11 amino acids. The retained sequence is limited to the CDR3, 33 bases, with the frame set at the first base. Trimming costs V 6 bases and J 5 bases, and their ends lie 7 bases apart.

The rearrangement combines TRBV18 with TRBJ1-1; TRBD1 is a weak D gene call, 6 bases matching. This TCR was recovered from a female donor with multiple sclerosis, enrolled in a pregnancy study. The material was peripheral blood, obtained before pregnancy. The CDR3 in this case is CASSQGTEAFF. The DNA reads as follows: TGTGCCAGCTCTCAGGGGACTGAAGCTTTCTTT.